One and the same sample provided the 16 T cell receptor beta chains below, sequenced in a study of T-cell reconstitution after alpha-beta-depleted transplantation in children. A library of TCRbeta sequences, prepared with unique molecular identifiers, was generated. TCRdb passed the PCR reads through MiXCR, listing each CDR3 protein once. The sample lists 200,000 to 250,000 distinct CDR3 sequences, approximately 10% seen once, with around 6.2% in the top ten. The material sequenced was PBMCs from the stem cell graft donor, taken from the stem cell graft. These receptors originate from a human donor who donated a stem cell graft to a child with acute lymphoblastic leukemia.

This clonotype occurred a few times. This chain joins TRBV12-3 or TRBV12-4 and TRBJ1-2, with D possibly matching TRBD1 (6 bases). Trimming took off 6 bases at V and 4 bases at J, with 27 bases between the two ends. The CDR3 is made up of 18 amino acids. The CDR3 bases are TGTGCCAGCAGCGGGGGACACCCTCCTACCCGCAGGGGCTATGGCTACACCTTC. The encoded protein is CASSGGHPPTRRGYGYTF.

This clonotype came up many times. The chain uses TRBV5-5 and TRBJ2-7, with D perhaps given as TRBD1 or TRBD2 (5 bases each). Trimming removed 3 bases at V and 3 bases at J, with 13 bases between. CDR3 length equals 14 residues. Germline CDR1 and CDR2: SGHKS and YYEKEE (reference sequence). The CDR3 region is CASSWGSEHYEQYF. CDR3 sequence (DNA): TGTGCCAGCAGCTGGGGGAGCGAACACTACGAGCAGTACTTC.

This clonotype occurred a few times. The chain combines TRBV30 with TRBJ1-5; no firm D call. Germline V CDR1 and CDR2: GTSNPN, SVGIG (reference sequence). The CDR3 spans 13 residues. V was clipped by 4 bases and J by 3 bases, with 10 bases between them. The CDR3 nucleotides are TGTGCCTGGAACGGAGCCTCCAATCAGCCCCAGCATTTT. Residues: CAWNGASNQPQHF.

This clonotype has only a few counts. The DNA of the CDR3 is TGTGCCAGCAGCTTAGTCACTAGCGGCGGGAACACCGGGGAGCTGTTTTTT. Protein: CASSLVTSGGNTGELFF. The chain carries TRBV7-2 and TRBJ2-2; 8 nucleotides match TRBD2. Germline V lookup: CDR1 SGHTA, CDR2 FQGNSA. With 1 base clipped from V and 1 base from J, the junction kept 5 bases outside the gene matches. This CDR3 is built from 17 residues.

This clonotype came up many times. The genes are TRBV7-2 and TRBJ2-7, with D possibly matching TRBD1 (6 bases). CDR3 length: 15 residues. V dropped 7 bases and J dropped 0 bases, with 16 bases sitting between them. Germline V gene sequence: CDR1 SGHTA, CDR2 FQGNSA. CDR3 sequence: CASTHRRTDSYEQYF. CDR3 in DNA: TGTGCCAGCACCCACCGTAGGACAGACTCCTACGAGCAGTACTTC.

This chain links TRBV5-1 with TRBJ2-7; D is possibly TRBD1 (6 bases). The CDR3 extends over 14 amino acids. Germline CDR1 and CDR2: SGHRS and YFSETQ. Trimming pared 4 bases from V and 0 bases from J, leaving 11 bases between. CDR3 bases: TGCGCCAGCAGCACATGGGACATCTCCTACGAGCAGTACTTC. It is translated as CASSTWDISYEQYF.

The chain joins TRBV19 to TRBJ2-5, with 9 bases lining up with TRBD2. The J segment lost 5 bases and the V segment lost 7 bases, leaving 5 bases of the junction unmatched. CDR3 length: 13 residues. Germline V gene data show CDR1 as LNHDA and CDR2 as SQIVND (reference sequence). This chain's CDR3 is CASTPAGGETQYF. The DNA of the CDR3 is TGTGCCAGTACCCCGGCGGGAGGGGAGACCCAGTACTTC.

This clonotype occurred many times. An end of the junction does not agree with germline; a read error may underlie this. This chain links TRBV10-1 with TRBJ2-4; D may be TRBD1 (6 bases). The CDR3 consists of 13 residues. Germline V lookup: CDR1 WNHNN, CDR2 SYGVQD (reference sequence). CDR3: CASSESGQNIQYF. CDR3 DNA sequence: TGCGCCAGCAGTGAGTCGGGACAAAATATTCAGTACTTC.

Many counts were recorded for this clonotype. The gene calls are TRBV4-2 and TRBJ1-5; 10 nucleotides agree with TRBD1. V lost 0 bases to trimming and J lost 3 bases; unmatched junction nucleotides: 5. There are 17 residues in the CDR3. Germline V gene sequence: CDR1 LGHNA, CDR2 YNFKEQ. CDR3 DNA: TGTGCCAGCAGCCAAGATCGGGGACAGGGGAACAATCAGCCCCAGCATTTT. Translation: CASSQDRGQGNNQPQHF.

This sequence joins TRBV19 and TRBJ1-1, with TRBD1 identical over 9 bases. V was clipped by 6 bases and J by 7 bases; unmatched bases: 12. Per germline, CDR1 LNHDA and CDR2 SQIVND (reference sequence). The CDR3 totals 15 residues. The CDR3 spells CASRAPGQGRLEAFF. In DNA, the CDR3 is TGTGCCAGTAGGGCCCCGGGACAGGGCAGACTTGAAGCTTTCTTT.

This clonotype occurred many times. This chain joins TRBV15 and TRBJ2-7, with a possible D match to TRBD1 (5 bases). The germline gives CDR1 LNHNV, CDR2 YYDKDF (reference sequence). CDR3 size: 15 residues. Between the trimmed V and J ends, which lost 3 bases and 1 base, there was a span of 13 bases. The CDR3 DNA is TGTGCCACCAGCAGTGTTTCGACAGTTTCCTACGAGCAGTACTTC. This translates into CATSSVSTVSYEQYF.

The chain joins TRBV5-1 to TRBJ2-7, with a weak D call TRBD1 (6 bases). Germline CDR1 SGHRS, CDR2 YFSETQ. The CDR3 contains 15 residues. V shed 0 bases and J shed 5 bases, with 15 bases lying between them. CDR3: CASSLGTALGDEQYF. Here the CDR3 DNA reads TGCGCCAGCAGCTTGGGGACAGCTCTAGGTGACGAGCAGTACTTC. Supplemented by reference TRBV5-1 and TRBJ2-7, the full variable domain reads KAGVTQTPRYLIKTRGQQVTLSCSPISGHRSVSWYQQTPGQGLQFLFEYFSETQRNKGNFPGRFSGRQFSNSRSEMNVSTLELGDSALYLCASSLGTALGDEQYFGPGTRLTVT.

The chain links TRBV5-1 to TRBJ2-3, with TRBD1 matching over 7 bases. This CDR3 spans 15 amino acids. Germline CDR1 is SGHRS and CDR2 is YFSETQ. V gave up 4 bases and J gave up 2 bases; unmatched junction bases: 7. DNA for the CDR3: TGCGCCAGCAGCCTTGGGACAGCTTACACAGATACGCAGTATTTT. Translation gives CASSLGTAYTDTQYF.

This clonotype was picked up many times. The chain joins TRBV29-1 to TRBJ2-5; D gene ambiguous. Germline loops: CDR1 SQVTM, CDR2 ANQGSEA. This CDR3 spans 12 amino acids. The germline V and J ends were trimmed by 6 bases and 1 base, with 9 bases remaining between them. The CDR3 DNA reads as TGCAGCGTCCGATCAGGCCAAGAGACCCAGTACTTC. The encoded protein is CSVRSGQETQYF.

The chain combines TRBV9 with TRBJ2-7; TRBD2 matches 10 bases. Trimming took 0 bases from V and 9 from J; bases not matched to a gene: 3. Germline V lookup: CDR1 SGDLS, CDR2 YYNGEE. The CDR3 is 13 amino acids. The CDR3 nucleotides are TGTGCCAGCAGCGTAGCCAGCGGGGGGGTGCAGTACTTC. Its protein is CASSVASGGVQYF.

This clonotype was found a few times. J is TRBJ2-2 and V is TRBV19, with 8 bases identical to TRBD1. CDR3 length: 18 amino acids. Germline V gives CDR1 LNHDA, CDR2 SQIVND (reference sequence). V gave up 5 bases and J gave up 2 bases; unmatched junction bases: 13. Written as DNA, the CDR3 is TGTGCCAGTAGTCCCAAGGGGACAGGCTGGGGAAACACCGGGGAGCTGTTTTTT. It specifies CASSPKGTGWGNTGELFF.